The TCR beta chain described here comes from a study of blood T cell repertoires in COVID-19. Using immunoSEQ multiplex PCR, the repertoire was profiled, and TCRdb retains in-frame clones only, with some absent. The table lists over 200,000 clones, roughly nine tenths of them singletons, with 3% to 3.5% in the top ten. The CDR3 is 15 residues long. CDR1 and CDR2 (germline): SGHTA, FQGNSA. Deletions cut 5 bases from V and 0 bases from J, with 10 bases between. Sequencing was done on a sample of PBMCs or T cells enriched from blood (not recorded which). J is TRBJ1-4 and V is TRBV7-2; maybe TRBD1 (6 bases). This clonotype was sampled from a woman in her forties or fifties in a cohort exposed to, infected with or recovered from COVID-19 (not recorded which). CDR3: CASSQGPSTNEKLFF. The CDR3 bases are TGTGCCAGCAGCCAGGGGCCCTCAACTAATGAAAAACTGTTTTTT. The full variable domain, with the rest looked up from reference TRBV7-2 and TRBJ1-4, is GAGVSQSPSNKVTEKGKDVELRCDPISGHTALYWYRQSLGQGLEFLIYFQGNSAPDKSGLPSDRFSAERTGGSVSTLTIQRTQQEDSAVYLCASSQGPSTNEKLFFGSGTQLSVL.